This is a list of T cell receptor beta chains from one sample in a study of shared clonotypes between healthy human individuals. Sequenced by immunoSEQ multiplex PCR; TCRdb stores in-frame clones only, minus some. This sample yields over 2 million clones, of which less than 95% are seen a single time; about 1.1% belongs to the top ten. The sample taken for sequencing was naive CD8+ T cells sorted from blood. The origin of the receptors is a man younger than 35 in good health. The CDR3 runs from the conserved cysteine through the conserved F or W. D genes are given only for firm matches.

J gene	D gene	V gene	CDR3 protein	CDR3 DNA
TRBJ1-5	TRBD1	TRBV27	CASKAGTGNQPQHF	TGTGCCAGCAAGGCCGGGACAGGCAATCAGCCCCAGCATTTT
TRBJ1-6	TRBD1	TRBV5-1	CASSFGTGVSPLHF	TGCGCCAGCAGCTTTGGGACAGGGGTTTCACCCCTCCACTTT
TRBJ2-7	-	TRBV11-2	CASSSLGTGTYEQYF	TGTGCCAGCAGCTCCCTTGGGACGGGGACCTACGAGCAGTACTTC
TRBJ2-7	-	TRBV5-1	CASSVGRGPKFYEQYF	TGCGCCAGCAGCGTGGGAAGGGGTCCGAAATTCTACGAGCAGTACTTC
TRBJ2-7	-	TRBV4-1	CASSQVGLSYEQYF	TGCGCCAGCAGCCAAGTGGGACTCTCCTACGAGCAGTACTTC
TRBJ2-1	-	TRBV30	CAWSAVPYNEQFF	TGTGCCTGGAGTGCGGTACCCTACAATGAGCAGTTCTTC
TRBJ1-1	TRBD1	TRBV13	CASSSPTGGITEAFF	TGTGCCAGCAGCTCGCCGACAGGGGGGATAACTGAAGCTTTCTTT
TRBJ2-3	-	TRBV6-5	CASSYGSSTDTQYF	TGTGCCAGCAGTTACGGGTCTAGCACAGATACGCAGTATTTT
TRBJ2-7	TRBD1	TRBV28	CASSPRTGTYEQYF	TGTGCCAGCAGTCCCCGGACAGGGACCTACGAGCAGTACTTC
TRBJ2-3	-	TRBV10-3	CARGSMDTQYF	TGTGCCAGGGGGTCCATGGATACGCAGTATTTT